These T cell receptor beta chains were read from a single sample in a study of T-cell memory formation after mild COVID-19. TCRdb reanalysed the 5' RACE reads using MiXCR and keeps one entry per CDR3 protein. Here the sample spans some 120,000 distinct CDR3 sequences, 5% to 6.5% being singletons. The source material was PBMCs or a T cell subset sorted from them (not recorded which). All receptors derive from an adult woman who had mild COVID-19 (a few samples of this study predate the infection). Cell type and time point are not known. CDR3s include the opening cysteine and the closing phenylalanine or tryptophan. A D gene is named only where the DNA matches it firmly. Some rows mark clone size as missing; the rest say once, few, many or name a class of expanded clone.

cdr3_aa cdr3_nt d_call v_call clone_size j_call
CASSVEDTIYF TGTGCCAGCAGCGTGGAGGACACCATATATTTT NA TRBV9 NA TRBJ1-3
CASSPLGANTEAFF TGTGCCAGCTCACCGTTGGGGGCAAACACTGAAGCTTTCTTT NA TRBV18 few TRBJ1-1
CASRKGQGLTDTQYF TGCGCCAGCAGGAAGGGACAGGGGCTCACAGATACGCAGTATTTT TRBD1 TRBV5-1 NA TRBJ2-3
CASSLGVQETQYF TGTGCCAGCAGCTTAGGGGTCCAGGAGACCCAGTACTTC NA TRBV7-8 few TRBJ2-5
CASSSSSRELFF TGTGCCAGCAGTTCGAGCTCCCGGGAACTGTTTTTT NA TRBV12-3/TRBV12-4 NA TRBJ1-4
CASSVNPLREQPQHF TGTGCCAGCAGCGTAAATCCGCTGAGGGAGCAGCCCCAGCATTTT NA TRBV9 few TRBJ1-5
CASSQDLRGGYLYNEQFF TGTGCCAGCAGCCAAGATCTCAGGGGCGGGTACCTCTACAATGAGCAGTTCTTC NA TRBV4-2 many TRBJ2-1
CASSGDRKQETQYF TGTGCCAGCAGCGGGGACAGGAAACAAGAGACCCAGTACTTC TRBD1 TRBV16 NA TRBJ2-5
CASRGLGDSYGYTF TGTGCCAGCAGGGGCCTCGGGGATAGCTATGGCTACACCTTC NA TRBV27 many TRBJ1-2
CASSLQKRTGGINEQFF TGTGCCAGCAGTCTTCAGAAACGGACAGGGGGTATTAATGAGCAGTTCTTC TRBD1 TRBV7-9 many TRBJ2-1
CASSEDRVRETQYF TGTGCCAGCAGTGAAGATCGGGTACGGGAGACCCAGTACTTC NA TRBV6-1 NA TRBJ2-5
CASSTKGSGGGDEQFF TGTGCCAGCAGCACAAAGGGGTCGGGGGGCGGTGATGAGCAGTTCTTC NA TRBV12-3/TRBV12-4 many TRBJ2-1
CASSYSWISGRTQETQYF TGTGCCAGCAGTTACTCCTGGATTAGCGGGAGAACTCAAGAGACCCAGTACTTC TRBD2 TRBV6-5 many TRBJ2-5
CASSKALRIPLDTQYF TGTGCCAGCAGCAAAGCGCTAAGGATTCCCTTAGATACGCAGTATTTT NA TRBV21-1 many TRBJ2-3
CASSLSGTRNTEAFF TGTGCCAGCAGCTTAAGTGGGACACGGAACACTGAAGCTTTCTTT NA TRBV7-9 many TRBJ1-1
CSVQRQGRAFF TGCAGCGTTCAACGGCAGGGCAGGGCTTTCTTT NA TRBV29-1 few TRBJ1-1
CASSPGGGEGEQYF TGTGCCAGCAGCCCCGGCGGAGGGGAAGGGGAGCAGTACTTC NA TRBV7-9 NA TRBJ2-7
CASSLQGDGEKLFF TGTGCCAGCAGTTTACAGGGGGACGGCGAAAAACTGTTTTTT TRBD1 TRBV12-3/TRBV12-4 few TRBJ1-4
CASSLRTSSYNEQFF TGTGCCAGCAGCCTCCGGACTAGCTCCTACAATGAGCAGTTCTTC TRBD2 TRBV3-1 few TRBJ2-1
CAIGVAVDNEQFF TGTGCCATCGGAGTAGCGGTGGACAATGAGCAGTTCTTC NA TRBV10-3 many TRBJ2-1
CASSLMVRRKMNTEAFF TGTGCCAGCAGCTTGATGGTTCGGCGGAAGATGAACACTGAAGCTTTCTTT NA TRBV5-6 few TRBJ1-1
CASSLETYGYNF TGTGCCAGCAGTCTGGAGACCTATGGCTACAACTTC NA TRBV12-3/TRBV12-4 NA TRBJ1-2
CASSLVDRGMDTQYF TGTGCCAGCAGCTTAGTTGACAGGGGGATGGATACGCAGTATTTT TRBD1 TRBV7-8 few TRBJ2-3
CASSLGGQREKLFF TGTGCCAGTAGCTTGGGCGGTCAGAGGGAAAAACTGTTTTTT NA TRBV7-6 NA TRBJ1-4
CASSQLQVVAEAFF TGCGCCAGCAGCCAGTTACAGGTGGTGGCTGAAGCTTTCTTT NA TRBV4-1 few TRBJ1-1
CASSPSRRTGIPRSTDTQYF TGTGCCAGCAGTCCCTCCCGTAGGACAGGGATTCCTAGGAGCACAGATACGCAGTATTTT TRBD1 TRBV12-3/TRBV12-4 few TRBJ2-3
CSARGSGSYNSPLHF TGCAGTGCTAGAGGTTCGGGGTCCTATAATTCACCCCTCCACTTT NA TRBV20-1 NA TRBJ1-6
CSVQGLDTEAFF TGCAGTGTCCAGGGATTGGACACTGAAGCTTTCTTT NA TRBV20-1 few TRBJ1-1
CASSFGGANVLTF TGCGCCAGCAGCTTCGGAGGGGCCAACGTCCTGACTTTC NA TRBV5-1 many TRBJ2-6
CASTGQKTDTQYF TGTGCCAGTACAGGGCAGAAAACAGATACGCAGTATTTT NA TRBV12-3/TRBV12-4 NA TRBJ2-3
CASSFGGASTDTQYF TGTGCCAGCAGTTTTGGCGGGGCCAGCACAGATACGCAGTATTTT NA TRBV12-3/TRBV12-4 many TRBJ2-3
CASSLTANRAQETQYF TGTGCCAGCAGCCTGACAGCCAATCGGGCCCAGGAGACCCAGTACTTC NA TRBV5-4 NA TRBJ2-5
CASSLQELAGPLYF TGTGCCAGCAGTTTACAGGAACTAGCGGGACCTCTATACTTC TRBD2 TRBV12-3/TRBV12-4 many TRBJ2-7
CASSLEGQGTEQYF TGCGCCAGCAGCTTGGAAGGACAGGGTACCGAGCAGTACTTC TRBD1 TRBV5-1 many TRBJ2-7
CASSLSRDTQYF TGTGCCAGCAGCCTCAGCCGGGATACGCAGTATTTT NA TRBV6-1 many TRBJ2-3
CASSLTNTEAFF TGCGCCAGCAGCCTTACGAACACTGAAGCTTTCTTT NA TRBV5-1 few TRBJ1-1
CSVDLYNEQFF TGCAGCGTTGATCTCTACAATGAGCAGTTCTTC NA TRBV29-1 NA TRBJ2-1
CATSDLTGETQYF TGTGCCACCAGTGATTTAACGGGCGAGACCCAGTACTTC NA TRBV24-1 many TRBJ2-5
CASQDTRSGPGELFF TGTGCCAGCCAAGATACTAGATCTGGTCCCGGGGAGCTGTTTTTT NA TRBV28 many TRBJ2-2
CATSDPTENYEQYF TGTGCCACCAGTGATCCTACAGAAAACTACGAGCAGTACTTC NA TRBV24-1 few TRBJ2-7
CASSRNRDTISYNSPLHF TGTGCCAGTAGCCGCAACCGGGACACAATCTCCTATAATTCACCCCTCCACTTT NA TRBV19 NA TRBJ1-6
CASSLGTDEQYF TGTGCCAGCAGTCTCGGGACCGACGAGCAGTACTTC NA TRBV12-3/TRBV12-4 many TRBJ2-7
CASSLAAAEALTKQFF TGTGCCAGCAGCTTAGCCGCGGCAGAAGCTCTTACCAAGCAGTTCTTC NA TRBV7-2 few TRBJ2-1
CATTVYEQYF TGTGCCACCACCGTCTACGAGCAGTACTTC NA TRBV24-1 few TRBJ2-7
CSARGSGPGLAGYNEQFF TGCAGTGCTAGAGGATCGGGACCGGGACTAGCGGGATACAATGAGCAGTTCTTC TRBD2 TRBV20-1 many TRBJ2-1